Following are 10 T cell receptor beta chains from one sample sequenced in a study of blood T cell repertoires in COVID-19. Only in-frame clones appear in the TCRdb table, and some are missing; sequencing was by immunoSEQ multiplex PCR. The sample lists about 74,000 clones, roughly 88% occurring once. Sequencing used peripheral blood. These receptors all come from a man between 65 and 85 years old with active or convalescent COVID-19.

The chain employs TRBV6-5 and TRBJ1-3; the D gene is possibly TRBD1 (5 bases). V dropped 2 bases and J dropped 3 bases, with 11 bases sitting between them. From germline, CDR1 is MNHEY and CDR2 SVGAGI. The CDR3 runs 15 residues. CDR3 in amino acids: CASSYLQGGGNTIYF. CDR3 DNA sequence: TGTGCCAGCAGTTACCTCCAGGGAGGTGGAAACACCATATATTTT.

In this sample, this clone turned up once. The genes are TRBV21-1 and TRBJ1-5; the table's D call of TRBD1 was not tested on the DNA. TRBV21-1 has pseudogene status. This CDR3 spans 16 amino acids. The CDR3 sequence: CASSISRTGEDQPQHF. For the CDR3, the DNA is TGTGCCAGCAGCATAAGTCGGACAGGGGAAGATCAGCCCCAGCATTTT.

This chain joins TRBV2 and TRBJ2-3; 11 bases align to TRBD2. The CDR3 contains 16 residues. Unmatched junction bases numbered 8, after V lost 5 bases and J lost 4 bases. The germline CDR1 and CDR2 sequences are SNHLY and FYNNEI. CDR3 amino acids: CASSFPGLADSDTQYF. The CDR3 DNA reads TGTGCCAGCAGTTTTCCGGGACTAGCGGACTCAGATACGCAGTATTTT.

The chain has TRBV7-9 and TRBJ1-4; tentative D call: TRBD1 (6 bases). This CDR3 is built from 15 residues. Germline CDR1 reads SEHNR; CDR2 reads FQNEAQ (reference sequence). The V gene lost 5 bases and the J gene lost 0 bases, with 10 bases spanning the gap. This CDR3 is CASSPRTATNEKLFF. In DNA, the CDR3 is TGTGCCAGCAGCCCCCGGACAGCAACTAATGAAAAACTGTTTTTT.

The chain uses TRBV5-4 and TRBJ1-3, with a tentative D call TRBD1 (6 bases). CDR1 and CDR2 (germline): SGHNT, YYREEE (reference sequence). Trimming took 4 bases from V and 3 from J, leaving 8 bases between them. CDR3 length: 13 amino acids. The CDR3 region is CASSPTGGNTIYF. DNA of the CDR3: TGTGCCAGCAGCCCGACAGGTGGAAACACCATATATTTT.

The chain joins TRBV12-5 to TRBJ1-6, with 8 bases fitting TRBD1. CDR1 LGHNT and CDR2 FRNRAP come from the germline V gene. This CDR3 spans 14 amino acids. V shed 1 base, J shed 9 bases, and the junction held 2 bases outside the gene matches. This CDR3 reads CASGLGRGRSPLHF. The CDR3, as DNA: TGTGCTAGTGGTTTGGGCAGGGGGCGTTCACCCCTCCACTTT.

CDR3 loop: CASSLDRGGTDTQYF. Here the CDR3 DNA reads TGCGCCAGCAGCTTGGACAGGGGGGGCACAGATACGCAGTATTTT. The chain employs TRBV5-1 and TRBJ2-3, with TRBD1 matching over 8 bases. Germline CDR1 and CDR2: SGHRS and YFSETQ. CDR3 size: 15 residues. Losses at the gene ends were 0 bases for V and 1 base for J; bases not matched to a gene: 1.

The chain uses TRBV19 and TRBJ1-5, with 12 bases aligning to TRBD1. CDR1 is LNHDA, CDR2 SQIVND, per germline (reference sequence). With V trimmed by 2 bases and J by 5 bases, 4 bases remained unmatched. The CDR3 spans 16 residues. CDR3 bases: TGTGCCAGTAGTATACTGGGACAGGGGGCGGATCAGCCCCAGCATTTT. Protein sequence: CASSILGQGADQPQHF.

This rearrangement joins TRBV28 to TRBJ1-5; D call uncertain. This CDR3 spans 15 amino acids. The germline V gene encodes CDR1 MDHEN and CDR2 SYDVKM. Trimming cost V 10 bases and J 3 bases, with 19 bases left between them. Written as DNA, the CDR3 is TGTGCCACCGCTTCGGGGATCCGTATCAATCAGCCCCAGCATTTT. It specifies CATASGIRINQPQHF.

The V gene is TRBV7-3, the J gene TRBJ1-1; 9 nucleotides line up with TRBD1. Germline CDR1 and CDR2: SGHTA and FQGTGA. Trimming at V came to 5 bases and at J to 4 bases, leaving 2 bases not matched to a gene. This CDR3 contains 13 residues. CDR3 sequence: CASSRDRATEAFF. As DNA, the CDR3 is TGTGCCAGCAGCCGGGACAGGGCCACTGAAGCTTTCTTT.